These 21 T cell receptor beta chains share one sample of origin, sequenced in a study of blood T cell repertoires in COVID-19. The repertoire was sequenced with immunoSEQ multiplex PCR; TCRdb's copy has only in-frame clones and lacks some. This table holds approximately 320,000 clones, about 91% found once. Sequenced: PBMCs or T cells enriched from blood (not recorded which). Source of these receptors: a woman aged 18-29 years who had recovered from COVID-19.

The chain employs TRBV6-5 and TRBJ2-7; TRBD1 aligns across 8 bases. Germline V CDR1 and CDR2: MNHEY, SVGAGI. This CDR3 spans 15 amino acids. The junction had 8 bases not matched to a gene; V was cut back by 0 bases and J by 7 bases. The CDR3 DNA is TGTGCCAGCAGTTACTCGGCCAGGGGGCATCAAGAGCAGTACTTC. It codes for CASSYSARGHQEQYF.

This chain joins TRBV27 and TRBJ2-1; 7 nucleotides line up with TRBD2. J was trimmed by 11 bases and V by 8 bases; bases with no gene match: 18. Per the germline V gene, CDR1 is MNHEY and CDR2 is SMNVEV (reference sequence). The CDR3 covers 15 residues. In DNA, the CDR3 is TGTGCCAGCTATTCTACCTTTAGCGGGTATCATCAGCAGTTCTTC. Encoded protein: CASYSTFSGYHQQFF.

The rearrangement links TRBV28 to TRBJ1-5, with D possibly TRBD1 on 6 matching bases. Germline CDR1 reads MDHEN; CDR2 reads SYDVKM. Trimming pared 5 bases from V and 1 base from J, leaving 21 bases between. The CDR3 consists of 18 residues. The CDR3 protein is CASSDPGQQLISNQPQHF. The CDR3 region has the DNA TGTGCCAGCAGTGATCCGGGACAACAATTAATCAGCAATCAGCCCCAGCATTTT. Combining the CDR3 with reference TRBV28 and TRBJ1-5 gives the whole variable domain DVKVTQSSRYLVKRTGEKVFLECVQDMDHENMFWYRQDPGLGLRLIYFSYDVKMKEKGDIPEGYSVSREKKERFSLILESASTNQTSMYLCASSDPGQQLISNQPQHFGDGTRLSIL.

The rearrangement joins TRBV9 to TRBJ2-7, with 7 bases matching TRBD1. V gave up 0 bases and J gave up 3 bases; unmatched junction bases: 6. This CDR3 is 15 amino acids long. Germline assignment: CDR1 SGDLS and CDR2 YYNGEE. The CDR3, as DNA: TGTGCCAGCAGCGTAGAAGCAGGGGGAGACTACGAGCAGTACTTC. Its translation: CASSVEAGGDYEQYF.

This chain connects TRBV20-1 to TRBJ2-7; the match to TRBD2 covers 8 bases. With 3 bases clipped from V and 7 bases from J, the junction kept 14 bases outside the gene matches. This CDR3 has 15 amino acids. CDR1 is DFQATT and CDR2 is SNEGSKA in the germline V gene (reference sequence). This CDR3 is CSASSSRAGEEEQYF. The CDR3 region has the DNA TGCAGTGCTAGTTCGTCTCGAGCGGGAGAAGAAGAGCAGTACTTC.

The chain uses TRBV24-1 and TRBJ2-7, with TRBD1 matching over 8 bases. Trimming cost V 4 bases and J 5 bases; bases outside gene matches: 9. This CDR3 is built from 15 residues. Germline V lookup: CDR1 KGHDR, CDR2 SFDVKD. The CDR3 loop reads CATSDPRDRLNEQYF. CDR3 nucleotide sequence: TGTGCCACCAGTGACCCCCGGGACAGGTTAAACGAGCAGTACTTC.

This chain uses TRBV2 with TRBJ1-1; 8 nucleotides align to TRBD1. V lost 4 bases, J lost 4 bases, and 11 bases stayed unmatched. CDR1 and CDR2 (germline): SNHLY, FYNNEI. There are 16 residues in the CDR3. CDR3 DNA: TGTGCCAGCAGTGCGGACAGGGAAGGGGATTTCACTGAAGCTTTCTTT. This codes for CASSADREGDFTEAFF.

This rearrangement joins TRBV19 to TRBJ2-2; possibly TRBD2 for D (5 bases). This CDR3 spans 14 amino acids. The ends were cut back, 3 bases at V and 6 bases at J, with 11 bases in the middle. Germline-derived CDR1 and CDR2 are LNHDA and SQIVND (reference sequence). CDR3 protein: CASSIGEVPGELFF. CDR3 nucleotides: TGTGCCAGTAGTATCGGGGAAGTCCCCGGGGAGCTGTTTTTT.

The CDR3 here is CATKYFTEAFF. The CDR3 DNA follows: TGTGCCACTAAGTATTTTACTGAAGCTTTCTTT. The chain has TRBV28 and TRBJ1-1, with unresolved D. The V end lost 10 bases, the J end lost 5 bases, and 11 bases lay between the germline ends. The CDR3 runs to 11 residues. CDR1 is MDHEN and CDR2 is SYDVKM in the germline V gene.

The rearrangement joins TRBV24-1 to TRBJ1-2, with 9 bases matching TRBD1. The CDR3 contains 16 residues. V lost 4 bases to trimming and J lost 8 bases; unmatched junction nucleotides: 13. Germline V gives CDR1 KGHDR, CDR2 SFDVKD. CDR3 in DNA: TGTGCCACCAGTGACCGGACAGGGGAAAGGCTTGGAGGCTACACCTTC. It specifies CATSDRTGERLGGYTF.

This chain connects TRBV18 to TRBJ1-3; no reliable D call. Germline loops: CDR1 KGHSH, CDR2 LQKENI. This CDR3 contains 15 residues. The V end lost 2 bases, the J end lost 0 bases, and 8 bases lay between the germline ends. Here the CDR3 reads CASSPERPSGNTIYF. The CDR3, as DNA: TGTGCCAGCTCACCAGAGCGGCCCTCTGGAAACACCATATATTTT.

The chain joins TRBV9 to TRBJ2-3; TRBD2 matches at 8 bases. Germline V lookup: CDR1 SGDLS, CDR2 YYNGEE. This CDR3 contains 15 residues. Unmatched junction bases numbered 7, after V lost 4 bases and J lost 3 bases. CDR3 sequence (DNA): TGTGCCAGCAGCCACACTAGCGGCCCTACAGATACGCAGTATTTT. Translation: CASSHTSGPTDTQYF. Supplemented by reference TRBV9 and TRBJ2-3, the full variable domain reads DSGVTQTPKHLITATGQRVTLRCSPRSGDLSVYWYQQSLDQGLQFLIQYYNGEERAKGNILERFSAQQFPDLHSELNLSSLELGDSALYFCASSHTSGPTDTQYFGPGTRLTVL.

The chain employs TRBV10-3 and TRBJ2-3, with D perhaps TRBD2 (5 bases). The V and J ends lost 3 bases and 1 base respectively, with 11 bases between them. Germline V CDR1 and CDR2: ENHRY, SYGVKD. The CDR3 extends over 15 amino acids. The CDR3 DNA is TGTGCCATCAGTGAAATCCTCGGGGGCACAGATACGCAGTATTTT. It encodes CAISEILGGTDTQYF.

The genes are TRBV23-1 and TRBJ1-5; possibly TRBD1 for D (5 bases). TRBV23-1 is known as an ORF, though its function is uncertain. The CDR3 contains 14 residues. Trimming removed 7 bases at V and 9 bases at J, with 19 bases between. The CDR3 DNA is TGCGCCAGCAAAGGCAGGGCCGGCGATTCGCCCCAGCATTTT. It codes for CASKGRAGDSPQHF.

Points on this clone: Additional DNA sequences in this sample encode the identical CDR3. J is TRBJ2-7 and V is TRBV20-1; D not certain. The CDR3 is made up of 10 amino acids. The V end was cut by 3 bases, the J end by 4 bases, with 4 bases between. The germline V gene has CDR1 DFQATT and CDR2 SNEGSKA (reference sequence). The CDR3 nucleotides are TGCAGTGCTAGCTTGTACGAGCAGTACTTC. Encoded protein: CSASLYEQYF.

The chain links TRBV28 to TRBJ2-7, with TRBD1 identical over 9 bases. The CDR3 is 14 amino acids. CDR1 is MDHEN, CDR2 SYDVKM, per germline. V trimming: 7 bases; J trimming: 3 bases; junction bases outside the gene matches: 7. The CDR3 region has the DNA TGTGCCAGCACCCTGTGGGGACAGGGCTACGAGCAGTACTTC. As protein: CASTLWGQGYEQYF.

CDR3 loop: CASSLEQGGTEAFF. The CDR3 nucleotides are TGTGCCAGCAGCTTGGAGCAGGGGGGCACTGAAGCTTTCTTT. The chain employs TRBV5-4 and TRBJ1-1; 7 bases agree with TRBD1. CDR1 and CDR2 (germline): SGHNT, YYREEE (reference sequence). The length of the CDR3 is 14 residues. V was clipped by 0 bases and J by 4 bases; unmatched bases: 3. The full variable domain, rest sourced from reference TRBV5-4 and TRBJ1-1, is ETGVTQSPTHLIKTRGQQVTLRCSSQSGHNTVSWYQQALGQGPQFIFQYYREEENGRGNFPPRFSGLQFPNYSSELNVNALELDDSALYLCASSLEQGGTEAFFGQGTRLTVV.

The rearrangement joins TRBV7-9 to TRBJ2-7, with D perhaps TRBD1 (5 bases). Germline-derived CDR1 and CDR2 are SEHNR and FQNEAQ (reference sequence). Trimming stripped 4 bases from V and 3 bases from J, with 13 bases between. CDR3 length: 14 residues. CDR3 sequence: CASSSAPTDYEQYF. As DNA, the CDR3 is TGTGCCAGCAGCTCCGCCCCGACAGACTACGAGCAGTACTTC.

The chain employs TRBV20-1 and TRBJ1-1, with D unclear. The V and J ends lost 5 bases and 4 bases respectively, with 5 bases between them. The germline gives CDR1 DFQATT, CDR2 SNEGSKA (reference sequence). The CDR3 is made up of 10 amino acids. This chain's CDR3 is CSAGPTEAFF. CDR3 bases: TGCAGTGCTGGGCCCACTGAAGCTTTCTTT.

This clone was seen only once. This sequence joins TRBV9 and TRBJ2-3, with 11 positions matching TRBD2. CDR3 length: 16 amino acids. CDR1 is SGDLS, CDR2 YYNGEE, per germline. Trimming took 4 bases from V and 2 from J; bases not matched to a gene: 6. The CDR3 is CASSTTSGRFTDTQYF. The CDR3 DNA follows: TGTGCCAGCAGCACTACTAGCGGGAGATTCACAGATACGCAGTATTTT.

The chain combines TRBV11-2 with TRBJ2-1, with 8 bases lining up with TRBD2. Per germline, CDR1 SGHAT and CDR2 FQNNGV. With V trimmed by 6 bases and J by 2 bases, 6 bases remained unmatched. This CDR3 has 15 residues. In DNA, the CDR3 is TGTGCCAGCAGAACCGACGGGGGGGCCTACAATGAGCAGTTCTTC. Translation: CASRTDGGAYNEQFF.